Listed below are T cell receptor beta chains from one sample, sequenced in a study of T-cell memory formation after mild COVID-19. A single record per CDR3 protein comes from TCRdb applying MiXCR to the 5' RACE reads. The sample consists of some 130,000 distinct CDR3 sequences, 15% to 20% of them appearing once. The sequenced material came from PBMCs or a T cell subset sorted from them (not recorded which). The receptors here all came from an adult woman who had mild COVID-19 (a few samples of this study predate the infection). Cell type and time point are not known. CDR3s leave out the opening cysteine and the closing phenylalanine or tryptophan. Each record gives: V gene, J gene, CDR3 protein.

>TRBV3-1|TRBJ1-2
ASSQGQGSGYT
>TRBV15|TRBJ2-7
ATSRDRLAVTYEQY
>TRBV7-3|TRBJ2-1
ASSLTRLTSGGGSKQF
>TRBV5-1|TRBJ2-7
ASSNWERGNSYEQY
>TRBV20-1|TRBJ1-4
SAGVNEKLF
>TRBV19|TRBJ1-6
ASSFLLGQGYSPLH
>TRBV2|TRBJ2-7
ASVGSGGAGYEQY
>TRBV29-1|TRBJ2-5
SVGRGSETQY
>TRBV7-9|TRBJ2-1
ASSRQGTSGLYEQF
>TRBV24-1|TRBJ1-1
ATSETGQTEAF
>TRBV4-1|TRBJ2-1
ASSQTSAGEQF
>TRBV5-1|TRBJ2-2
ASSSLTGGSWF
>TRBV5-1|TRBJ2-7
ASSWGTGGTEEQY
>TRBV6-5|TRBJ1-2
ATTRGALRNGYT
>TRBV19|TRBJ2-7
ATKRDTSSYEQY
>TRBV4-1|TRBJ1-1
ASSQGRQGMNTEAF
>TRBV7-2|TRBJ2-7
ASSLSLGVYEQY
>TRBV20-1|TRBJ2-6
SARDLLAGANVLT
>TRBV12-3/TRBV12-4|TRBJ2-2
ASSFRFNTGELF
>TRBV4-1|TRBJ2-7
ASSRGLAGPEQY
>TRBV6-5|TRBJ2-7
ASSSTGTGYEQY
>TRBV7-9|TRBJ2-5
ASSSGPLLETQY
>TRBV7-8|TRBJ2-7
ASSPSASLYEQY
>TRBV4-3|TRBJ2-3
ASSQTGTSPFTDTQY
>TRBV7-9|TRBJ1-1
ASIPPGTSHTEAF
>TRBV7-2|TRBJ1-3
ASSLTAGGQRNTIY
>TRBV7-8|TRBJ1-1
ASSLEGEGWSEAF
>TRBV29-1|TRBJ2-1
SVVGQGAYNEQF
>TRBV6-6|TRBJ2-7
ASSYSTRGEQY
>TRBV7-9|TRBJ2-7
ASSSPGGREQY
>TRBV6-2/TRBV6-3|TRBJ2-3
ASSSPASTDTQY
>TRBV5-6|TRBJ2-3
ASSLGVQSTDTQY
>TRBV2|TRBJ2-2
ASSEMVGDTGELF
>TRBV7-9|TRBJ2-7
ASSQQSGRAYEQY
>TRBV12-3/TRBV12-4|TRBJ1-6
ASSFWEGSYNSPLH
>TRBV5-6|TRBJ2-2
ASSFAGNTGELF
>TRBV20-1|TRBJ1-2
SARNKDNYGYT
>TRBV6-6|TRBJ1-2
ASSRTGGADYGYT
>TRBV2|TRBJ1-6
ASTRGGDNSPLH
>TRBV6-4|TRBJ2-2
ASSPGGNTGELF
>TRBV2|TRBJ2-1
ASRAFWGGGHNEQF
>TRBV2|TRBJ2-7
ASSATGTSYEQY
>TRBV7-2|TRBJ1-2
ASSLVSGNYGYT
>TRBV27|TRBJ2-2
ASSFGTGAGELF
>TRBV7-9|TRBJ2-1
ASSLEGPIYNEQF
>TRBV7-6|TRBJ2-1
ASSSGLAGGPSYNEQF
>TRBV24-1|TRBJ2-1
ATSEWDYNEQF
>TRBV7-2|TRBJ1-1
ASSPGPIQTEAF
>TRBV18|TRBJ1-6
ASSPQGDGNSPLH
>TRBV24-1|TRBJ2-3
ATSGLPRDTQY